These T cell receptor beta chains were read from a single sample in a study of blood T cell repertoires in COVID-19. TCRdb keeps only in-frame clones here, not all; method: immunoSEQ multiplex PCR. This sample has around 71,000 clones, with roughly 80% found just once. Sequencing was performed on peripheral blood. These receptors came from a man aged 65 to 85 with acute or convalescent COVID-19. Each CDR3 is given with its conserved first and last residue.

TRBV27 CASTNRALSTGELFF
TRBV6-6 CASTRLAGGGETQYF
TRBV6-1 CASSEAEPLTDTQYF
TRBV7-9 CASSLGQPNTGELFF
TRBV3-1/TRBV3-2 CASSPLMVAGELFF
TRBV11-2 CASSLEFGPGTGIYEQYF
TRBV21-1 CASSKGGQLISGNTIYF
TRBV11-2 CASSLRLNTEAFF
TRBV5-1 CASHRDRGHDEQFF
TRBV5-8 CASSSNRAGAEKLFF
TRBV6-1 CASSESRGFRGSPLHF
TRBV10-3 CAISEVLDRGLGKLFF
TRBV6-5 CASSPAPYSPLHF
TRBV27 CASSSMGAYEQYF
TRBV27 CASSFGLADTQYF
TRBV14 CASSPGTGTYNEQFF
TRBV7-9 CASSLETGFQEKLFF
TRBV28 CASSPAGSGRRVKNIQYF
TRBV10-2 CASSELAGGYTDTQYF
TRBV18 CASRGVDYEQYF
TRBV28 CASSSGTASGANVLTF
TRBV27 CASSLWVRGTEAFF
TRBV11-1 CASRLQRATEAFF
TRBV20-1 CSASIPSGKPRGDTQYF
TRBV27 CASSLRSSYNEQFF
TRBV19 CASSASGGSYEQYF
TRBV25-1 CASSAPGFRAEAFF
TRBV29-1 CSAETGMAHGYTF
TRBV5-6 CASSLGQGSNQPQHF
TRBV30 CAWTRGTSNQPQHF
TRBV10-3 CAISGSQETQYF
TRBV19 CASSIGTGGPPQHF
TRBV7-9 CASSFSGAGDEQFF
TRBV10-3 CAISESTSVQETQYF
TRBV5-4 CASRRGTSGTYEQYF
TRBV7-9 CASSVIRGTDLSGELFF
TRBV5-4 CASSTTGTGSNQPQHF
TRBV7-8 CASSPRGFTVQNEQFF
TRBV19 CASSRDSSPYQPQHF
TRBV10-1 CAGFSGEQETQYF
TRBV9 CASSVDQGSLGTEAFF